The 15 T cell receptor beta chains listed next were all sequenced from one sample in a study of identical twins. TCRdb re-called the 5' RACE reads through MiXCR, storing one row per CDR3 protein. The sample records fewer than 500,000 distinct CDR3 sequences, less than 25% being singletons. This sample was shared with a second study, whose subject was T cells expressing NK-cell markers.

The material sequenced was CD4+ T cells sorted from blood. The source of these receptors is a woman between 18 and 30 years old in good health.

This clonotype has more than one count but fewer than ten. The J gene is TRBJ1-5, the V gene TRBV3-1; no reliable D call. This CDR3 spans 12 amino acids. V lost 5 bases and J lost 5, with 7 bases in between. Germline V gene data show CDR1 as LGHDT and CDR2 as YNNKEL (reference sequence). CDR3 loop: CASSFMYQPQHF. The CDR3 coding sequence is TGTGCCAGCAGCTTTATGTATCAGCCCCAGCATTTT.

This clonotype was seen only a few times. J is TRBJ2-1 and V is TRBV30; 7 positions agree with TRBD2. With V trimmed by 0 bases and J by 2 bases, 7 bases remained unmatched. In germline, CDR1 is GTSNPN, CDR2 SVGIG (reference sequence). The CDR3 spans 16 residues. CDR3 sequence (DNA): TGTGCCTGGAGTGTACGATTAGCGGGCCCCTACAATGAGCAGTTCTTC. Protein product: CAWSVRLAGPYNEQFF. The full variable domain, its missing parts supplied by reference TRBV30 and TRBJ2-1, is SQTIHQWPATLVQPVGSPLSLECTVEGTSNPNLYWYRQAAGRGLQLLFYSVGIGQISSEVPQNLSASRPQDRQFILSSKKLLLSDSGFYLCAWSVRLAGPYNEQFFGPGTRLTVL.

This clonotype was observed at least ten times. The chain employs TRBV5-8 and TRBJ2-5; D is uncertain. CDR1 is SGHTS and CDR2 is YDEGEE in the germline V gene. The CDR3 runs 13 residues. Trimming cost V 2 bases and J 4 bases, with 9 bases left between them. CDR3 DNA sequence: TGTGCCAGCAGCTTAGTCGGAATAGAGACCCAGTACTTC. It specifies CASSLVGIETQYF.

The chain links TRBV10-3 to TRBJ2-7; D is ambiguous. V lost 2 bases and J lost 7, with 9 bases in between. This CDR3 region has 12 residues. Per germline, CDR1 ENHRY and CDR2 SYGVKD. Here the CDR3 DNA reads TGTGCCATCAGTGAGATGGGCCGGGAGCAGTACTTC. It codes for CAISEMGREQYF.

The chain links TRBV5-1 to TRBJ2-7, with no clear D. CDR3 size: 12 residues. V was clipped by 0 bases and J by 9 bases, with 10 bases between them. CDR1 SGHRS and CDR2 YFSETQ come from the germline V gene. The CDR3 protein is CASSLAQEGQYF. The CDR3 region has the DNA TGCGCCAGCAGCTTGGCTCAGGAAGGGCAGTACTTC.

The chain links TRBV11-1 to TRBJ2-5, with TRBD2 identical over 12 bases. Trimming removed 5 bases from V and 3 bases from J; junction bases left unmatched: 13. This CDR3 is built from 18 residues. The germline CDR1 and CDR2 sequences are SGHAT and FQDESV (reference sequence). The CDR3 here is CASSPYMRTSGIKETQYF. The CDR3 coding sequence is TGTGCCAGCAGCCCGTATATGAGGACTAGCGGGATTAAAGAGACCCAGTACTTC. Looking up the rest from reference TRBV11-1 and TRBJ2-5 gives the full variable domain: EAEVAQSPRYKITEKSQAVAFWCDPISGHATLYWYRQILGQGPELLVQFQDESVVDDSQLPKDRFSAERLKGVDSTLKIQPAELGDSAMYLCASSPYMRTSGIKETQYFGPGTRLLVL.

This clonotype was picked up a small number of times. The chain recombines TRBV9 with TRBJ2-7, with 11 bases that match TRBD1. The V gene's germline CDR1 is SGDLS and CDR2 YYNGEE. Trimming removed 1 base from V and 6 bases from J; junction bases left unmatched: 9. This CDR3 region has 16 residues. CDR3 loop: CASSVKPGQGGSEQYF. The CDR3 coding sequence is TGTGCCAGCAGCGTAAAGCCGGGACAGGGGGGATCCGAGCAGTACTTC.

Note on this clonotype: An end of the junction does not agree with germline; a read error may underlie this. The V gene is TRBV7-7, the J gene TRBJ2-2; 9 bases match TRBD2. This CDR3 region has 16 residues. Germline V gives CDR1 SSHAT, CDR2 FNYEAQ (reference sequence). The CDR3 spells CASSLVAGEKTGELFF. CDR3 DNA sequence: TGTGCTAGCAGCTTGGTAGCGGGGGAGAAGACCGGGGAGCTGTTTTTT.

The chain employs TRBV2 and TRBJ2-3, with a tentative D call TRBD2 (6 bases). CDR3 length: 13 amino acids. Germline V lookup: CDR1 SNHLY, CDR2 FYNNEI. With 6 bases removed from V and 0 bases from J, the gap between germline ends came to 7 bases. In nucleotides, the CDR3 is TGTGCCAGCAGGCGGGACAGCACAGATACGCAGTATTTT. This sequence encodes CASRRDSTDTQYF.

The genes are TRBV9 and TRBJ2-5, with 7 nucleotides matching TRBD1. After removal of 3 bases from V and 3 bases from J, the junction contained 8 bases not matched to a gene. The CDR3 has 15 amino acids. Germline loops: CDR1 SGDLS, CDR2 YYNGEE. The CDR3 coding sequence is TGTGCCAGCAGCGGGCTCCGGGACAGAAAAGAGACCCAGTACTTC. This encodes CASSGLRDRKETQYF.

This clonotype was seen more than once but under ten times. The rearrangement uses TRBV30 and TRBJ1-1; D unresolved. Trimming left V 4 bases short and J 0 bases short, with 6 bases between. The germline CDR1 and CDR2 sequences are GTSNPN and SVGIG (reference sequence). There are 12 residues in the CDR3. The CDR3, as DNA: TGTGCCTGGAAAAAGGTGAACACTGAAGCTTTCTTT. Translation gives CAWKKVNTEAFF.

This chain joins TRBV6-1 and TRBJ2-7, with D perhaps matching TRBD1 or TRBD2 (6 bases each). The CDR3 totals 14 residues. Germline loops: CDR1 MNHNS, CDR2 SASEGT. V gave up 7 bases and J gave up 6 bases, with 19 bases separating them. CDR3 nucleotide sequence: TGTGCCAGCATTCCTGGGGGCGGGGTTGGCGAGCAGTACTTC. Protein: CASIPGGGVGEQYF.

The rearrangement links TRBV24-1 to TRBJ1-5, with 7 bases identical to TRBD1. V shed 6 bases, J shed 6 bases, and the junction held 1 base outside the gene matches. This CDR3 is built from 12 residues. Germline V lookup: CDR1 KGHDR, CDR2 SFDVKD. CDR3 residues: CATSRQGQPQHF. CDR3 DNA sequence: TGTGCCACCAGTCGACAGGGTCAGCCCCAGCATTTT.

DNA of the CDR3: TGTGCCAGCAGCCAAGGCCTACATTCAGGTTCAACCTACGAGCAGTACTTC. Residues: CASSQGLHSGSTYEQYF. V and J are TRBV3-1 and TRBJ2-7; no definite D call. Germline V gives CDR1 LGHDT, CDR2 YNNKEL (reference sequence). The length of the CDR3 is 17 residues. Trimming left V 1 base short and J 2 bases short, with 18 bases between.

This clonotype was recorded a few times. The J gene is TRBJ1-5, the V gene TRBV2; D perhaps matches TRBD1 (5 bases). Germline assignment: CDR1 SNHLY and CDR2 FYNNEI. The V end lost 9 bases, the J end lost 7 bases, and 22 bases lay between the germline ends. CDR3 length equals 15 residues. Here the CDR3 reads CASRATGLWKQPQHF. The CDR3 DNA reads TGTGCCAGTAGGGCTACAGGACTCTGGAAGCAGCCCCAGCATTTT.